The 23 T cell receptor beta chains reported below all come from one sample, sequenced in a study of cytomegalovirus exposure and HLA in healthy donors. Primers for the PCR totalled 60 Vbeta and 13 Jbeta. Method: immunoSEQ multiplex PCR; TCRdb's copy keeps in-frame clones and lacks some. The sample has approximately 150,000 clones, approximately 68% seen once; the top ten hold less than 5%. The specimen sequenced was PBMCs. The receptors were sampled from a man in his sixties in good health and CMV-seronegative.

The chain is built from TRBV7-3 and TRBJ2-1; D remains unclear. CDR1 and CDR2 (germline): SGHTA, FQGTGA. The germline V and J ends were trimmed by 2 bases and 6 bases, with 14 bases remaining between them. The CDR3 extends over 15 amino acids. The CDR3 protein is CASSLQARHGNEQFF. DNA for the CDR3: TGTGCCAGCAGCTTACAGGCCCGCCACGGCAATGAGCAGTTCTTC.

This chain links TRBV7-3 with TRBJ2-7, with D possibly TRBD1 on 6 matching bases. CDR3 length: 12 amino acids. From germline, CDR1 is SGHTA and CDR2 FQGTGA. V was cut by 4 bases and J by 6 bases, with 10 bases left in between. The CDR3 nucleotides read TGTGCCAGCAGCTCACAGGGAACCGAGCAGTACTTC. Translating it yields CASSSQGTEQYF.

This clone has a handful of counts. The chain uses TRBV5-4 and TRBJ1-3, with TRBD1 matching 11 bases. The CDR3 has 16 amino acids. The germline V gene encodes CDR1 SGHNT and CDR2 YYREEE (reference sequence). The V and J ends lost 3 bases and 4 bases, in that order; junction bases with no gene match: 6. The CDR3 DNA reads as TGTGCCAGCAGCTCAGGGACAGGGGGTTCCGGAAACACCATATATTTT. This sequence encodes CASSSGTGGSGNTIYF.

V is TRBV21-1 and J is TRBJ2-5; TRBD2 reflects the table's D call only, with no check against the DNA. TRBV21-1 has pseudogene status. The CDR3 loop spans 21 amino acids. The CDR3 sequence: CASSKSGFSNQEVAGEETQYF. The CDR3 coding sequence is TGTGCCAGCAGCAAATCGGGGTTCTCCAACCAAGAAGTAGCGGGAGAGGAGACCCAGTACTTC.

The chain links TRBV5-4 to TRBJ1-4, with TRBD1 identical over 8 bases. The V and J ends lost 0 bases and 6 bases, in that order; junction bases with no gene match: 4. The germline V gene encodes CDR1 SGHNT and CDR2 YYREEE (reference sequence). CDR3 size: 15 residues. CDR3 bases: TGTGCCAGCAGCTTGGGACAGGGGCCGGATGAAAAACTGTTTTTT. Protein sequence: CASSLGQGPDEKLFF. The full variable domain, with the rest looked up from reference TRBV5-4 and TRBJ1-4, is ETGVTQSPTHLIKTRGQQVTLRCSSQSGHNTVSWYQQALGQGPQFIFQYYREEENGRGNFPPRFSGLQFPNYSSELNVNALELDDSALYLCASSLGQGPDEKLFFGSGTQLSVL.

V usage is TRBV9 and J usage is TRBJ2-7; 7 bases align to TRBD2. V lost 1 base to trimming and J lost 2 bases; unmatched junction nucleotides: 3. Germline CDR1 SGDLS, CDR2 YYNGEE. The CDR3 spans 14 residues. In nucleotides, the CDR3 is TGTGCCAGCAGCGTAACTAGCGCAACCTACGAGCAGTACTTC. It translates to CASSVTSATYEQYF.

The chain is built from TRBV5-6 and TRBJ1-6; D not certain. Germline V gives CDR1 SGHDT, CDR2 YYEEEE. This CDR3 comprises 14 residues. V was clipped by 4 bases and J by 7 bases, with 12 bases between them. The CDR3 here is CASSRRRMNSPLHF. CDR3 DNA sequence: TGTGCCAGCAGCCGGAGGAGGATGAATTCACCCCTCCACTTT.

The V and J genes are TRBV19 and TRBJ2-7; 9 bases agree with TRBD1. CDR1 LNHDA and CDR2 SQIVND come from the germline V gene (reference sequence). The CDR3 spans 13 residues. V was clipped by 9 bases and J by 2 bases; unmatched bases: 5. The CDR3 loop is CASATGGTYEQYF. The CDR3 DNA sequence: TGTGCCAGCGCGACAGGGGGTACCTACGAGCAGTACTTC.

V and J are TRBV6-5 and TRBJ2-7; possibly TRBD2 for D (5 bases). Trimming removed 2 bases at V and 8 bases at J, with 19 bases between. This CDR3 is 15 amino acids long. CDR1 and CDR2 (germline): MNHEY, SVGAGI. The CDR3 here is CASSYGGTNKEKQYF. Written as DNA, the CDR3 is TGTGCCAGCAGTTACGGAGGTACTAATAAGGAGAAGCAGTACTTC.

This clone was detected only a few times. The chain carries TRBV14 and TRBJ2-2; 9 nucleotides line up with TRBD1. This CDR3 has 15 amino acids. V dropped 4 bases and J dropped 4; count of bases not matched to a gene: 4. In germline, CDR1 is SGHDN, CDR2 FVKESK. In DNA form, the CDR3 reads TGTGCCAGCAGCCGCACAGGGGGCTTCACCGGGGAGCTGTTTTTT. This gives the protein CASSRTGGFTGELFF.

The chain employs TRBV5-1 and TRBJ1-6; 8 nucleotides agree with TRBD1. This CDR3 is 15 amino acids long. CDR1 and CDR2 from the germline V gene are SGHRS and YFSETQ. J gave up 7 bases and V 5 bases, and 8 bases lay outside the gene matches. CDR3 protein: CASSPGGQVNSPLHF. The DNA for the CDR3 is TGCGCCAGCAGTCCTGGGGGACAGGTGAATTCACCCCTCCACTTT.

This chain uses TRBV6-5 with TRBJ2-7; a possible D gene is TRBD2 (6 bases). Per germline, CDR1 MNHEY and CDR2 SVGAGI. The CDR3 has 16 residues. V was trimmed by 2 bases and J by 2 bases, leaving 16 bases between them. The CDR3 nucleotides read TGTGCCAGCAGTTACGAGGGTAGCGGATACACCTACGAGCAGTACTTC. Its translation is CASSYEGSGYTYEQYF.

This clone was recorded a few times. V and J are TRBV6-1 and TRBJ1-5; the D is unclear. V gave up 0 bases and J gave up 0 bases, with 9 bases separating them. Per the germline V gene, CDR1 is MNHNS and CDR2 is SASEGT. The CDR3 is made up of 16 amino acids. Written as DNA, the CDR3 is TGTGCCAGCAGTGAAGCGTCGGGATTTAGCAATCAGCCCCAGCATTTT. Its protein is CASSEASGFSNQPQHF.

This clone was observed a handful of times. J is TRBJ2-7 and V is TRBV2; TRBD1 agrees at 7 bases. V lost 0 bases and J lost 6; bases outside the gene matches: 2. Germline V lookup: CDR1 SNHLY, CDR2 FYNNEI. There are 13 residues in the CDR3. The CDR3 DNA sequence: TGTGCCAGCAGTGAAGCAACAGGGGCCGAGCAGTACTTC. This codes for CASSEATGAEQYF.

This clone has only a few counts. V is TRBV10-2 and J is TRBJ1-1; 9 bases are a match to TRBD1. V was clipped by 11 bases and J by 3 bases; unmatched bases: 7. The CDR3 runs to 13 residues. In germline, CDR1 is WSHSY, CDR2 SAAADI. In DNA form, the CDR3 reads TGCGCCGGAAAACAGGGGGCTGACACTGAAGCTTTCTTT. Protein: CAGKQGADTEAFF.

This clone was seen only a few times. The CDR3 is CASTLSGQGNSPLHF. CDR3 in DNA: TGCGCCAGCACATTATCGGGACAGGGAAATTCACCCCTCCACTTT. The chain couples TRBV5-1 to TRBJ1-6; 9 bases line up with TRBD1. In germline, CDR1 is SGHRS, CDR2 YFSETQ. This CDR3 comprises 15 residues. V was clipped by 6 bases and J by 7 bases; unmatched bases: 8. Full variable domain (missing parts from reference TRBV5-1 and TRBJ1-6): KAGVTQTPRYLIKTRGQQVTLSCSPISGHRSVSWYQQTPGQGLQFLFEYFSETQRNKGNFPGRFSGRQFSNSRSEMNVSTLELGDSALYLCASTLSGQGNSPLHFGNGTRLTVT.

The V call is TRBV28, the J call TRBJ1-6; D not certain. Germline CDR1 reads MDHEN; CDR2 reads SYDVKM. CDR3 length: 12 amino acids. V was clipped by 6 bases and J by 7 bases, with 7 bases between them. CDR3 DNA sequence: TGTGCCAGCAGCAATCCAAATTCACCCCTCCACTTT. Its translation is CASSNPNSPLHF.

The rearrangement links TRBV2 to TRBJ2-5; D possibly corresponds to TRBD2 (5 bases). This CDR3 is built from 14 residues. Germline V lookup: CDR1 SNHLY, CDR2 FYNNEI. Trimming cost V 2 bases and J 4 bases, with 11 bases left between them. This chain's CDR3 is CASSELGGGETQYF. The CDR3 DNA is TGTGCCAGCAGTGAATTGGGTGGAGGAGAGACCCAGTACTTC.

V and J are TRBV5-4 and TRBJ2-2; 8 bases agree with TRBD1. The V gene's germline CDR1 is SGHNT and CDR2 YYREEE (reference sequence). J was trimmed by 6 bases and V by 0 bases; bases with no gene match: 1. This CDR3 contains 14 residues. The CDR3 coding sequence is TGTGCCAGCAGCTTGGAACAGGGGGCCGGGGAGCTGTTTTTT. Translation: CASSLEQGAGELFF. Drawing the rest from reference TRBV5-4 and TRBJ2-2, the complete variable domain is ETGVTQSPTHLIKTRGQQVTLRCSSQSGHNTVSWYQQALGQGPQFIFQYYREEENGRGNFPPRFSGLQFPNYSSELNVNALELDDSALYLCASSLEQGAGELFFGEGSRLTVL.

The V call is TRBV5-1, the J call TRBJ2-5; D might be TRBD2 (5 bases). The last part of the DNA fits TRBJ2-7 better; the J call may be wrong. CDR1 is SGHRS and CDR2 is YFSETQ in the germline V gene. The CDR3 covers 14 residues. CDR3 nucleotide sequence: TGCGCCAGCAGCTTGGAGGGTGGGGAGTACGAGCAGTACTTC. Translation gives CASSLEGGEYEQYF.

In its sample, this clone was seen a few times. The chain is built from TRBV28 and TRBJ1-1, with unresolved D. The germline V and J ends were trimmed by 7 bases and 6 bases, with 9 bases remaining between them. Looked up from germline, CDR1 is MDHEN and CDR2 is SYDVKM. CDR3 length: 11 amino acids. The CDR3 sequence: CASTTLAEAFF. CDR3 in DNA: TGTGCCAGCACAACTTTGGCTGAAGCTTTCTTT.

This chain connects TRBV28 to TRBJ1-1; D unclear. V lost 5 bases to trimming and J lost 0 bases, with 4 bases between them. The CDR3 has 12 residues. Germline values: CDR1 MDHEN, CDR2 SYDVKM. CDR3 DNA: TGTGCCAGCAGTACATTGAACACTGAAGCTTTCTTT. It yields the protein CASSTLNTEAFF.

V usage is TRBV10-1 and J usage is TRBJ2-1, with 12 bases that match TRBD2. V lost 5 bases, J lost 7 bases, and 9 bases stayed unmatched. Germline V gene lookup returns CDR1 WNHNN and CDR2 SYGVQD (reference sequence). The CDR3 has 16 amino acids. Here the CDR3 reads CASSFGTSGSQNEQFF. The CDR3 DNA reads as TGCGCCAGCAGTTTCGGGACTAGCGGGTCCCAGAATGAGCAGTTCTTC.